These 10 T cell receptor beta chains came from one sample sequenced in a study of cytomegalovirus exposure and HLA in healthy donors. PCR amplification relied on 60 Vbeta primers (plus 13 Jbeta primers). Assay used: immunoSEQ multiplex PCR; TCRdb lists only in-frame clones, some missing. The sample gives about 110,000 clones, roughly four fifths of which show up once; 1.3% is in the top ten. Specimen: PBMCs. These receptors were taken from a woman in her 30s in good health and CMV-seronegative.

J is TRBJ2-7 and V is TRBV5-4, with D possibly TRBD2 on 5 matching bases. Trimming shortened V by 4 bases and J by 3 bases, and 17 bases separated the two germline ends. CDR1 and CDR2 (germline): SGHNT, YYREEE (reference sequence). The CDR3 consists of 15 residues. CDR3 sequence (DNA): TGTGCCAGCAGCCGTGGGAGCTCTAGGCGCTACGAGCAGTACTTC. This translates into CASSRGSSRRYEQYF.

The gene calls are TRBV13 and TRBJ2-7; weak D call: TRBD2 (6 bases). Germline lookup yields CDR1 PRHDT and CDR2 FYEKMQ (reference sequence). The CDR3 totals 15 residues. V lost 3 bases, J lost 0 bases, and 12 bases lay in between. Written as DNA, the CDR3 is TGTGCCAGCAGCTTTGGGACCGGGAGCTCCTACGAGCAGTACTTC. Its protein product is CASSFGTGSSYEQYF.

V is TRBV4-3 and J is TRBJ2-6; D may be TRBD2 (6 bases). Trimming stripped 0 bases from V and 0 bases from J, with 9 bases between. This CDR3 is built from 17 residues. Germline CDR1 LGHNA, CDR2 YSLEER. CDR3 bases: TGCGCCAGCAGCCAAGAGGGACTGACCTCTGGGGCCAACGTCCTGACTTTC. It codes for CASSQEGLTSGANVLTF.

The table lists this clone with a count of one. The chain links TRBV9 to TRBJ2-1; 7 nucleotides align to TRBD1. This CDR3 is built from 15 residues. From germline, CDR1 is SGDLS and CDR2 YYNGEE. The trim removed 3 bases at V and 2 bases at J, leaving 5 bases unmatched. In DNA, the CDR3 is TGTGCCAGCAGCGCCCCCGGGACAGCCTACAATGAGCAGTTCTTC. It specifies CASSAPGTAYNEQFF. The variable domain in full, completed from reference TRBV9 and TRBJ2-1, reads DSGVTQTPKHLITATGQRVTLRCSPRSGDLSVYWYQQSLDQGLQFLIQYYNGEERAKGNILERFSAQQFPDLHSELNLSSLELGDSALYFCASSAPGTAYNEQFFGPGTRLTVL.

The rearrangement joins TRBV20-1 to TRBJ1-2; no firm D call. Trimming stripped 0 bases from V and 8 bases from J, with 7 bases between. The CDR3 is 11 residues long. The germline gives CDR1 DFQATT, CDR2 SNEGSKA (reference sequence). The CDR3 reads CSARDPGGYTF. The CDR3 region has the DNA TGCAGTGCTAGAGATCCGGGGGGCTACACCTTC.

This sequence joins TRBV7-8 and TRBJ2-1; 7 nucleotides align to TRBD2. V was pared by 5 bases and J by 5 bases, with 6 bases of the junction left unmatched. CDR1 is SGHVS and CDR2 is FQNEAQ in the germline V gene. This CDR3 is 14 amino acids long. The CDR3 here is CASSPFAGDNEQFF. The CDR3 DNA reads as TGTGCCAGCAGCCCCTTTGCGGGAGACAATGAGCAGTTCTTC.

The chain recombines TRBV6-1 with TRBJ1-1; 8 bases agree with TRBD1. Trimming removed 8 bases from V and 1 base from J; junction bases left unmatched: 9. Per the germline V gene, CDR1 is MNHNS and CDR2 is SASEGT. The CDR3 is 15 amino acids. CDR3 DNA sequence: TGTGCCAGCCAGGGGCAGGGGGCGCCGAACACTGAAGCTTTCTTT. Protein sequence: CASQGQGAPNTEAFF.

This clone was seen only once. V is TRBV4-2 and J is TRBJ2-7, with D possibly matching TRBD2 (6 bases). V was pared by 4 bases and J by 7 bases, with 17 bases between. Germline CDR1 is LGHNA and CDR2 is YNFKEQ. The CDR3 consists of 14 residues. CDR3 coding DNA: TGTGCCAGCAGCCCCTCCAGAGGGGCGGGGGAGCAGTACTTC. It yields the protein CASSPSRGAGEQYF.

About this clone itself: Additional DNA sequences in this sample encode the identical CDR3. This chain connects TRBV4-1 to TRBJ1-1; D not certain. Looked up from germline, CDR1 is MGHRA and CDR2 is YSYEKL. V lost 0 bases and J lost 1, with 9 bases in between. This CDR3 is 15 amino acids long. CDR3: CASSQDPGGNTEAFF. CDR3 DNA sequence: TGCGCCAGCAGCCAAGATCCAGGTGGGAACACTGAAGCTTTCTTT.

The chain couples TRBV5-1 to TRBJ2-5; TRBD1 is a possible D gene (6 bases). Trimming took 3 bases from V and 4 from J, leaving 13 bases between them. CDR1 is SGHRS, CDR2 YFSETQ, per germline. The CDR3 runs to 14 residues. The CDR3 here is CASSSVQGIETQYF. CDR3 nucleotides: TGCGCCAGCAGCTCCGTCCAGGGGATAGAGACCCAGTACTTC.